These T cell receptor beta chains were read from a single sample in a study of T cells after posttransplantation cyclophosphamide. Profiling relied on immunoSEQ multiplex PCR, and the TCRdb table lists in-frame clones only, not all of them. The sample contains some 34,000 clones, around 80% of which appear only once. The sequencing here drew on CD4+ T cells sorted from blood, taken roughly 2,000 days after a stem cell transplant with posttransplant cyclophosphamide. Receptors originate from a female patient aged 40-50 years who received an allogeneic stem cell transplant from a related donor, was CMV-positive, and had no GVHD. The T cells may partly be graft donor cells. Each CDR3 is given with its conserved first and last residue. D genes are given only for firm matches. Where a row states a size, it is once, few, many or the class of an expanded clone; other rows omit it.

d_gene: .
abundance: .
j_gene: TRBJ1-1
v_gene: TRBV18
CDR3nt: TGTGCCAGCTCACCCGAGACAGGTAACACTGAAGCTTTCTTT
CDR3aa: CASSPETGNTEAFF

d_gene: .
abundance: .
j_gene: TRBJ1-5
v_gene: TRBV28
CDR3nt: TGTGCCAGCAGTTTACTCAGACAGCCCCAGCATTTT
CDR3aa: CASSLLRQPQHF

d_gene: TRBD2
abundance: .
j_gene: TRBJ2-2
v_gene: TRBV4-2
CDR3nt: TGTGCCAGCAGGAGGACTAGCGGGGAGTCGAACACCGGGGAGCTGTTTTTT
CDR3aa: CASRRTSGESNTGELFF

d_gene: .
abundance: medium-sized
j_gene: TRBJ1-3
v_gene: TRBV28
CDR3nt: TGTGCCAGCCGAGGGCTTTCTGGAAACACCATATATTTT
CDR3aa: CASRGLSGNTIYF

d_gene: TRBD1
abundance: once
j_gene: TRBJ1-5
v_gene: TRBV5-5
CDR3nt: TGTGCCAGCAGCTTTTTGGACAGGGGGTACAATCAGCCCCAGCATTTT
CDR3aa: CASSFLDRGYNQPQHF

d_gene: .
abundance: .
j_gene: TRBJ2-5
v_gene: TRBV5-1
CDR3nt: TGCGCCAGCAGCTTGGATGTCACGTCCACTAAGACCCAGTACTTC
CDR3aa: CASSLDVTSTKTQYF

d_gene: .
abundance: .
j_gene: TRBJ2-7
v_gene: TRBV7-2
CDR3nt: TGTGCCAGCAGCATAGGGGGTGGAAGCGGCTACGAGCAGTACTTC
CDR3aa: CASSIGGGSGYEQYF

d_gene: .
abundance: .
j_gene: TRBJ1-6
v_gene: TRBV5-1
CDR3nt: TGCGCCAGCAGCTTATTGGGACAAAATTCACCCCTCCACTTT
CDR3aa: CASSLLGQNSPLHF

d_gene: .
abundance: .
j_gene: TRBJ2-2
v_gene: TRBV27
CDR3nt: TGTGCCAGCAGTTTATACGGGACCGGGGAGCTGTTTTTT
CDR3aa: CASSLYGTGELFF

d_gene: TRBD1
abundance: .
j_gene: TRBJ1-5
v_gene: TRBV27
CDR3nt: TGTGCCAGCAGTTCCTGGACAGGGGGCAATCAGCCCCAGCATTTT
CDR3aa: CASSSWTGGNQPQHF

d_gene: .
abundance: .
j_gene: TRBJ2-6
v_gene: TRBV7-8
CDR3nt: TGTGCCAGCAGCTCATTGGGACAAAACTCTGGGGCCAACGTCCTGACTTTC
CDR3aa: CASSSLGQNSGANVLTF

d_gene: TRBD2
abundance: .
j_gene: TRBJ2-1
v_gene: TRBV4-3
CDR3nt: TGCGCCAGCAGCCATCCCACTGGAGCGGGGGGGCCCAATGAGCAGTTCTTC
CDR3aa: CASSHPTGAGGPNEQFF

d_gene: .
abundance: once
j_gene: TRBJ1-2
v_gene: TRBV6-5
CDR3nt: TGTGCCAGCAGTTCCCTGGGGGGCTATGGCTACACCTTC
CDR3aa: CASSSLGGYGYTF

d_gene: TRBD2
abundance: .
j_gene: TRBJ2-1
v_gene: TRBV5-5
CDR3nt: TGTGCCAGCAGCTTTATGGGACTAGCGAGTCCCCCCTACAATGAGCAGTTCTTC
CDR3aa: CASSFMGLASPPYNEQFF

d_gene: .
abundance: .
j_gene: TRBJ2-2
v_gene: TRBV11-2
CDR3nt: TGTGCCAGCAGCGCCAGAAGGAGGGCGAGCACCGGGGAGCTGTTTTTT
CDR3aa: CASSARRRASTGELFF

d_gene: .
abundance: .
j_gene: TRBJ2-1
v_gene: TRBV18
CDR3nt: TGTGCCAGCTCACCCAGCGCGGGGTACAATGAGCAGTTCTTC
CDR3aa: CASSPSAGYNEQFF